These 7 T cell receptor beta chains were all obtained from the same sample, sequenced in a study of shared clonotypes between healthy human individuals. Libraries were prepared by immunoSEQ multiplex PCR; TCRdb keeps only in-frame clonotypes and omits some of them. The sample carries some 580,000 clones, roughly 97% recorded once. Sequencing input: naive CD4+ T cells sorted from blood. Documented subset: CD45RA+ positively selected. The receptors were gathered from a woman aged 25 to 39 in good health.

The CDR3 coding sequence is TGCGCCAGCAGCGCCTCAGGGACCACTGAAGCTTTCTTT. It translates to CASSASGTTEAFF. This rearrangement joins TRBV5-1 to TRBJ1-1; tentatively, D is TRBD1 (5 bases). The germline gives CDR1 SGHRS, CDR2 YFSETQ. The CDR3 runs 13 residues. V lost 4 bases and J 4 bases, leaving 11 bases between the germline ends.

This chain links TRBV5-1 with TRBJ1-1, with D possibly TRBD1 on 6 matching bases. From germline, CDR1 is SGHRS and CDR2 YFSETQ. The CDR3 has 15 amino acids. The V and J ends lost 5 bases and 4 bases respectively, with 18 bases between them. The CDR3 sequence is CASRNAQGWSTEAFF. In DNA form, the CDR3 reads TGCGCCAGCAGAAACGCACAGGGATGGAGCACTGAAGCTTTCTTT.

V gene TRBV6-5 combines with J gene TRBJ1-2, with D perhaps TRBD1 (6 bases). This CDR3 has 13 residues. Germline lookup yields CDR1 MNHEY and CDR2 SVGAGI. V shed 4 bases and J shed 6 bases, with 12 bases lying between them. CDR3 region: CASSSRRGDGYTF. In DNA, the CDR3 is TGTGCCAGCAGTTCTCGAAGGGGGGATGGCTACACCTTC.

The chain joins TRBV10-1 to TRBJ1-5, with 8 bases fitting TRBD1. The CDR3 covers 15 residues. Germline-derived CDR1 and CDR2 are WNHNN and SYGVQD (reference sequence). V lost 2 bases and J lost 7; bases outside the gene matches: 7. The CDR3 DNA reads TGCGCCAGCAGTGAGGGGACAGGAGGAGGACAGCCCCAGCATTTT. Translating it yields CASSEGTGGGQPQHF.

The chain couples TRBV28 to TRBJ1-5; 7 bases agree with TRBD1. The CDR3 sequence is 15 residues long. V lost 4 bases to trimming and J lost 7 bases; unmatched junction nucleotides: 10. Germline V lookup: CDR1 MDHEN, CDR2 SYDVKM. CDR3 sequence reads: CASSSGQPGKQPQHF. The CDR3 region has the DNA TGTGCCAGCAGTTCGGGACAGCCGGGTAAGCAGCCCCAGCATTTT.

The chain recombines TRBV28 with TRBJ2-7, with TRBD2 matching over 9 bases. CDR1 is MDHEN, CDR2 SYDVKM, per germline. The CDR3 extends over 16 amino acids. The ends lost 5 bases at V and 7 bases at J; junction bases unmatched: 15. CDR3 nucleotides: TGTGCCAGCAGTCTAGATCCCTTAGCGGGAGTACTTGAGCAGTACTTC. This encodes CASSLDPLAGVLEQYF.

The chain combines TRBV5-1 with TRBJ2-2; the D is unclear. V was trimmed by 0 bases and J by 1 base, leaving 7 bases between them. The CDR3 totals 15 residues. CDR1 is SGHRS, CDR2 YFSETQ, per germline. The CDR3 region is CASSLEMMNTGELFF. CDR3 coding DNA: TGCGCCAGCAGCTTGGAGATGATGAACACCGGGGAGCTGTTTTTT. The full variable domain, its missing parts supplied by reference TRBV5-1 and TRBJ2-2, is KAGVTQTPRYLIKTRGQQVTLSCSPISGHRSVSWYQQTPGQGLQFLFEYFSETQRNKGNFPGRFSGRQFSNSRSEMNVSTLELGDSALYLCASSLEMMNTGELFFGEGSRLTVL.